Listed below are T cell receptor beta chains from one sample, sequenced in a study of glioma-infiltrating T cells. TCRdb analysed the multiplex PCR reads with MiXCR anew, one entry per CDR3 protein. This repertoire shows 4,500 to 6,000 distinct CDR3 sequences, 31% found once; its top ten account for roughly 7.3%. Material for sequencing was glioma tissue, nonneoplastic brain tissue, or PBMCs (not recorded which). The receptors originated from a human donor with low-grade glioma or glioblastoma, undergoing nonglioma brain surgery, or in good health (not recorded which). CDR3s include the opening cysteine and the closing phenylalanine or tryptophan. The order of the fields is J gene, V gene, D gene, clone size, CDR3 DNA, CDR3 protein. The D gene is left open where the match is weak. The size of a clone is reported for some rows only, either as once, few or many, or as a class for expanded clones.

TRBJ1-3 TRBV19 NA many TGTGCCAGTAGTATATACGGCGATGGAAACACCATATATTTT CASSIYGDGNTIYF
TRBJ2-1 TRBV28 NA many TGTGCCAGCAGCCCCCTTTACGGGGGCTTATCCTTC CASSPLYGGLSF
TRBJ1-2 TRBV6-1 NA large TGTGCCAGCAGTGAAGAAAGCGGAACCTTC CASSEESGTF
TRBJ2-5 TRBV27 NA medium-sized TGTGCCAGCAGTTGGCCGTTCGGAGAGACCCAGTACTTC CASSWPFGETQYF
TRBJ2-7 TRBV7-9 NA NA TGTGCCAGCAGCTCCCTCGGGACACCCTACGAGCAGTACTTC CASSSLGTPYEQYF
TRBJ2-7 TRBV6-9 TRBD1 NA TGTGTCAGCAGTTACGGGACAGGAACCTACGAGGAGTACTTC CVSSYGTGTYEEYF
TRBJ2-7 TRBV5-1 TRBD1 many TGCGCCAGCAGCTTAACAGGGGACTACGAGCAGTACTTC CASSLTGDYEQYF
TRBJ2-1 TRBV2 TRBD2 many TGTGCCAGCACCCTATTGGCTAGCGGGGGGGTTGAGCAGTTCTTC CASTLLASGGVEQFF
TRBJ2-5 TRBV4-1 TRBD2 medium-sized TGCGCCAGCAGCCCTCGACTAGCGGGGCAAGAGACCCAGTACTTC CASSPRLAGQETQYF
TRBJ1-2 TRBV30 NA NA TGTGCCTGGAGTTCAAACTTAGGGGATGGCTACACCTTC CAWSSNLGDGYTF
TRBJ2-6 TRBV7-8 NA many TGTGCCAGCAGTCCCAGGGAATCTGGGGCCAACGTCCTGACTTTC CASSPRESGANVLTF
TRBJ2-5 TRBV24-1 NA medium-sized TGTGCCACCCAGAGCTCAATCGGCGAGGAGACCCAGTACTTC CATQSSIGEETQYF
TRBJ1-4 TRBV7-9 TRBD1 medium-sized TGTGCCAGCAGCTTAGCAGCTTCCGGGACAGGGAATGAAAAACTGTTTTTT CASSLAASGTGNEKLFF
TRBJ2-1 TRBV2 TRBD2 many TGTGCCAGCAGAACTCCGGGACTAGGAGAGCAGTTCTTC CASRTPGLGEQFF
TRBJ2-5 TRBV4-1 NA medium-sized TGCGCCAGCAGCCAAGTAACAGGGTGGGAGACCCAGTACTTC CASSQVTGWETQYF
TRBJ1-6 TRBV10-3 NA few TGTGCCATCAGTGAGCCCCCCGAGGGAAGTAATTCACCCCTCCACTTT CAISEPPEGSNSPLHF
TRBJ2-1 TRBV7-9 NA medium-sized TGTGCCAGCAGCCAGACCATTTCCTATGAGCAGTTCTTC CASSQTISYEQFF
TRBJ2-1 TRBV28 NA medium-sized TGTGCCACCCAAGGACTGGGGAGCTCCTACAATGAGCAGTTCTTC CATQGLGSSYNEQFF
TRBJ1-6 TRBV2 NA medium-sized TGTGCCAGCAGTGGGATTAATTCACCCCTCCACTTT CASSGINSPLHF
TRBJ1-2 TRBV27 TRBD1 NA TGTGCCAGCAGCCTAGGACAGGGGGTATATGGCTACACCTTC CASSLGQGVYGYTF
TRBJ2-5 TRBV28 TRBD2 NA TGTGCCAGCAGTCTATCGCCAGCGGGGGGGCAAGAGACCCAGTACTTC CASSLSPAGGQETQYF
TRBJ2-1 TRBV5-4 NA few TGTGCCAGCTCCCCCGGCGGGTCCTACAATGAGCAGTTCTTC CASSPGGSYNEQFF
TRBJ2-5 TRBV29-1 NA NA TGCAGCGTTGTAAAAAAGGAGACCCAGTACTTC CSVVKKETQYF
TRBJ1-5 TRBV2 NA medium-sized TGTGCCAGCAGCACAGGGCTCAATCAGCCCCAGCATTTT CASSTGLNQPQHF
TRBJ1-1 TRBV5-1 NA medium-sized TGCGCCAGCAGCTTGGGACAGGCTAACACTGAAGCTTTCTTT CASSLGQANTEAFF
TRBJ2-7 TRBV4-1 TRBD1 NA TGCGCCAGCAGCGTACGGACAGGGGTTAACGAGCAGTACTTC CASSVRTGVNEQYF
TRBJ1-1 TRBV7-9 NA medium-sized TGTGCCACCAGACAGCAGAACACTGAAGCTTTCTTT CATRQQNTEAFF
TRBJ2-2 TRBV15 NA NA TGTGCCACCAGCAGAGAAGCCGGGGCGCTGCTTTTT CATSREAGALLF
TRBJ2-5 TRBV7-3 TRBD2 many TGTGCCAGCAGCCCCGCTAGCGGAAGAGAAGAGACCCAGTACTTC CASSPASGREETQYF
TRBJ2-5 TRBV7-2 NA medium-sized TGTGCCAGCAGCTTATATCTAGTAGGGACACTCCAAGAGACCCAGTACTTC CASSLYLVGTLQETQYF
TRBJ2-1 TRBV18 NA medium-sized TGTGCCAGCTCACGACGGGACAAGAACAATGAGCAGTTCTTC CASSRRDKNNEQFF
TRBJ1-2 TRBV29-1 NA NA TGCAGCGTTTTTTCCATGGGAACTAACTATGGCTACACCTTC CSVFSMGTNYGYTF
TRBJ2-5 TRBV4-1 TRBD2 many TGCGCCAGCAGCCCGATAGGGCGGGGGGCCCAGGAGACCCAGTACTTC CASSPIGRGAQETQYF
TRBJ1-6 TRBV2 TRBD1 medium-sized TGTGCCGGTTCCGGGACAGGGGTCAAGAATTCACCCCTCCACTTT CAGSGTGVKNSPLHF
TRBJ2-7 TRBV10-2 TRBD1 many TGCGCCAGCAGTGGGCAGGGGGTCTCCTACGAGCAGTACTTC CASSGQGVSYEQYF
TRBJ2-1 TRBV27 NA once TGTGCCAGCAGTTTCAGTCACAATGGGCAGTTCTTC CASSFSHNGQFF
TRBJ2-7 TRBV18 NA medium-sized TGTGCCAGCTCACCGCTGTGGGGGGCCAGTGCCTACGAGCAGTACTTC CASSPLWGASAYEQYF
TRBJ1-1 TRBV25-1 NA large TGTGCCAGCAAAAACGGGGAAGCTTTCTTT CASKNGEAFF